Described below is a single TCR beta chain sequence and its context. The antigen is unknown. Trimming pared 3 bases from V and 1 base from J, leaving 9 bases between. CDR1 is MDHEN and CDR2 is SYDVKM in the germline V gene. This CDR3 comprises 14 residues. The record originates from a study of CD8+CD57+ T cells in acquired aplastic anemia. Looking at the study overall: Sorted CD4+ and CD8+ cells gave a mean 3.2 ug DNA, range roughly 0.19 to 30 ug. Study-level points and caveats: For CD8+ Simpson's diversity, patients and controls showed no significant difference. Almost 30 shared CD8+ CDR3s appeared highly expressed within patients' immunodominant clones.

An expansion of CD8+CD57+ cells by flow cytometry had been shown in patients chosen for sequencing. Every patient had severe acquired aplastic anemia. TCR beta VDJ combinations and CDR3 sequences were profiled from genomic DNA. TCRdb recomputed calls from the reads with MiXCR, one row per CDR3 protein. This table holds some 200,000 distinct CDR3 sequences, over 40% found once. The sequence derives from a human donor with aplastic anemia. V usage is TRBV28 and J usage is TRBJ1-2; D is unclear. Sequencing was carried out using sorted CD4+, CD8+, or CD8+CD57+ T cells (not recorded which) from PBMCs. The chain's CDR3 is CASSFPNHNYGYTF. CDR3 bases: TGTGCCAGCAGTTTTCCGAATCATAACTATGGCTACACCTTC.